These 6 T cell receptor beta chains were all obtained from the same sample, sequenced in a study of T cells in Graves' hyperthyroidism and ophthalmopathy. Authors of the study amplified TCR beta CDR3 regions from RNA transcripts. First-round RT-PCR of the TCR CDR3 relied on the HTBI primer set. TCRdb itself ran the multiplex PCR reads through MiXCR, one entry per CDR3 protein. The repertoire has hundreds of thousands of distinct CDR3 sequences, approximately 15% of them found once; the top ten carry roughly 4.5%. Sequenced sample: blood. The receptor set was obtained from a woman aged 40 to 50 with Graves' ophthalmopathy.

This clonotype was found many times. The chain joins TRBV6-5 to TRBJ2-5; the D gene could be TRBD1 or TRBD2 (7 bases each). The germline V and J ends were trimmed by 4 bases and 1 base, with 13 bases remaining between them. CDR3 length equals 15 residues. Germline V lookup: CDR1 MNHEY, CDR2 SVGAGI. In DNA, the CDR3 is TGTGCCAGCAGTTTGCGGGGGACAGTCCAAGAGACCCAGTACTTC. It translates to CASSLRGTVQETQYF.

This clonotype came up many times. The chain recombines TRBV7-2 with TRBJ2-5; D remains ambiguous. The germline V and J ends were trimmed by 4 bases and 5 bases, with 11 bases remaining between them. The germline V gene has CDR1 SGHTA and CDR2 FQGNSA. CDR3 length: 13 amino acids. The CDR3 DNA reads TGTGCCAGCAGCTCCCTGGGCCCCGAGACCCAGTACTTC. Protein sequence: CASSSLGPETQYF.

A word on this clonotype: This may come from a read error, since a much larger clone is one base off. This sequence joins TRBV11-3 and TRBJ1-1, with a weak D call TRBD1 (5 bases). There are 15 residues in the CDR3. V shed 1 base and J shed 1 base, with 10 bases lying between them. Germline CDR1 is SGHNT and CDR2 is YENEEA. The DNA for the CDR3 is TGTGCCAGCAGCTTAGCAGGGTTCGGGAACACTGAAGCTTTCTTT. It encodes CASSLAGFGNTEAFF.

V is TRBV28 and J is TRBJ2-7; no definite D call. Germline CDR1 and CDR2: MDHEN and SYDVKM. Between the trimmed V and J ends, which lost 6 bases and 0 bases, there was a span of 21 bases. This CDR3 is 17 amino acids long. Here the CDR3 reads CASSFNLRGLDSYEQYF. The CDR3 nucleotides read TGTGCCAGCAGCTTCAACCTTAGAGGTCTCGACTCCTACGAGCAGTACTTC.

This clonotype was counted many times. The CDR3 region has the DNA TGTGCCAGCAGTGAACAGGGTTTCGAGCAGTACTTC. Its translation: CASSEQGFEQYF. The V gene is TRBV28, the J gene TRBJ2-7; TRBD1 might be the D (6 bases). Between the trimmed V and J ends, which lost 5 bases and 6 bases, there was a span of 11 bases. The germline CDR1 and CDR2 sequences are MDHEN and SYDVKM. The CDR3 extends over 12 amino acids.

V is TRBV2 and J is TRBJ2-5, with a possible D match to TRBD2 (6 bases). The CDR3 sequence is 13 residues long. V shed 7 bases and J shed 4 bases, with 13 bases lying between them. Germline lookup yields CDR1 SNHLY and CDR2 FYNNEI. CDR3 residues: CASKWRGGETQYF. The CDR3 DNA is TGTGCCAGCAAGTGGCGGGGCGGAGAGACCCAGTACTTC.